Each of the 8 T cell receptor beta chains below was sequenced from the same sample in a study of blood T cell repertoires in COVID-19. Generated by immunoSEQ multiplex PCR, the TCRdb table keeps only in-frame clones and is missing some. The data show tens of thousands of clones, 91% seen once. The sequenced sample was peripheral blood. Every receptor here comes from a human donor in a cohort sampled during active COVID-19.

This rearrangement joins TRBV7-2 to TRBJ2-7; no clear D gene. The germline V gene encodes CDR1 SGHTA and CDR2 FQGNSA. The CDR3 runs to 15 residues. The V end was cut by 2 bases, the J end by 5 bases, with 16 bases between. The CDR3 bases are TGTGCCAGCAGCTTAAATTTTGGGCTCACAAACGAGCAGTACTTC. Protein sequence: CASSLNFGLTNEQYF.

This clone was seen a single time. This chain links TRBV5-6 with TRBJ1-1; a weak D match, TRBD1 (6 bases). In germline, CDR1 is SGHDT, CDR2 YYEEEE. V was clipped by 4 bases and J by 1 base, with 8 bases between them. The CDR3 is 13 amino acids. CDR3 residues: CASSEGQNTEAFF. The CDR3 region has the DNA TGTGCCAGCAGCGAGGGACAGAACACTGAAGCTTTCTTT.

The V gene is TRBV11-2, the J gene TRBJ2-7; tentatively, D is TRBD1 (6 bases). The CDR3 has 15 residues. Germline CDR1 is SGHAT and CDR2 is FQNNGV. Trimming took 3 bases from V and 3 from J, leaving 15 bases between them. Here the CDR3 reads CASSFGRGLYYEQYF. The CDR3 DNA sequence: TGTGCCAGCAGCTTCGGAAGGGGGTTATACTACGAGCAGTACTTC.

This chain connects TRBV2 to TRBJ2-6, with 11 bases that match TRBD1. Germline loops: CDR1 SNHLY, CDR2 FYNNEI. V was clipped by 8 bases and J by 0 bases; unmatched bases: 3. This CDR3 has 16 residues. In nucleotides, the CDR3 is TGTGCCAGCTCCGGGACAGGGGGCTCTGGGGCCAACGTCCTGACTTTC. This gives the protein CASSGTGGSGANVLTF.

The V gene is TRBV4-2, the J gene TRBJ1-1; TRBD1 matches at 7 bases. Per the germline V gene, CDR1 is LGHNA and CDR2 is YNFKEQ. This CDR3 is built from 17 residues. The V and J ends lost 1 base and 1 base, in that order; junction bases with no gene match: 9. CDR3 sequence: CASSQVQTGTENTEAFF. The DNA for the CDR3 is TGTGCCAGCAGCCAAGTTCAGACCGGGACAGAGAACACTGAAGCTTTCTTT.

This chain uses TRBV30 with TRBJ1-1, with 10 bases aligning to TRBD1. The CDR3 consists of 13 residues. Germline assignment: CDR1 GTSNPN and CDR2 SVGIG (reference sequence). V trimming: 4 bases; J trimming: 6 bases; junction bases outside the gene matches: 5. This chain's CDR3 is CAWTLTGGAEAFF. In nucleotides, the CDR3 is TGTGCCTGGACTCTGACAGGGGGCGCTGAAGCTTTCTTT.

V is TRBV12-3 or TRBV12-4 and J is TRBJ2-7; D gene ambiguous. The CDR3 spans 13 residues. Trimming left V 2 bases short and J 4 bases short, with 9 bases between. CDR3 sequence reads: CASSLTQAYEQYF. Here the CDR3 DNA reads TGTGCCAGCAGTTTAACGCAGGCGTACGAGCAGTACTTC.

This chain connects TRBV5-1 to TRBJ2-6; TRBD1 matches at 11 bases. Trimming removed 4 bases from V and 4 bases from J; junction bases left unmatched: 4. This CDR3 has 16 amino acids. Germline V gives CDR1 SGHRS, CDR2 YFSETQ. The CDR3 loop is CASSGTGGAGANVLTF. Here the CDR3 DNA reads TGCGCCAGCAGCGGGACAGGGGGGGCGGGGGCCAACGTCCTGACTTTC.